The 29 T cell receptor beta chains in this list originate from one sample, sequenced in a study of blood T cell repertoires in COVID-19. The method was immunoSEQ multiplex PCR; TCRdb's version includes in-frame clones alone and lacks a portion of them. Here the sample spans approximately 76,000 clones, approximately 88% being singletons. Material for sequencing was peripheral blood. Receptor source: a man aged 25-45 years with acute or convalescent COVID-19.

The chain combines TRBV30 with TRBJ2-2; 10 bases are shared with TRBD1. Germline lookup yields CDR1 GTSNPN and CDR2 SVGIG (reference sequence). The CDR3 is made up of 15 amino acids. The junction had 10 bases not matched to a gene; V was cut back by 6 bases and J by 6 bases. The DNA for the CDR3 is TGTGCCTGTCCCTTGGGGACAGGGGCGGCCGGGGAGCTGTTTTTT. This encodes CACPLGTGAAGELFF.

This rearrangement joins TRBV11-1 to TRBJ2-1; 13 bases match TRBD2. The CDR3 covers 16 residues. Germline V gene data show CDR1 as SGHAT and CDR2 as FQDESV (reference sequence). The ends lost 4 bases at V and 8 bases at J; junction bases unmatched: 8. The CDR3 DNA follows: TGTGCCAGCAGCTATACCGGGACTAGCGGGACATATGAGCAGTTCTTC. It yields the protein CASSYTGTSGTYEQFF.

The V gene is TRBV5-1, the J gene TRBJ1-1; D might be TRBD1 (6 bases). Germline assignment: CDR1 SGHRS and CDR2 YFSETQ. The V end lost 0 bases, the J end lost 6 bases, and 15 bases lay between the germline ends. The CDR3 consists of 15 residues. Here the CDR3 reads CASSLGEGRGPEAFF. The CDR3 DNA is TGCGCCAGCAGCTTGGGGGAGGGCAGGGGCCCTGAAGCTTTCTTT.

CDR3 amino acids: CASSPPSTDTQYF. The CDR3 DNA reads as TGTGCCAGCAGCCCCCCATCCACAGATACGCAGTATTTT. The V and J genes are TRBV4-2 and TRBJ2-3, with no clear D. The CDR3 spans 13 residues. The V gene's germline CDR1 is LGHNA and CDR2 YNFKEQ. The ends were cut back, 4 bases at V and 2 bases at J, with 7 bases in the middle.

The V and J genes are TRBV5-3 and TRBJ1-5; 9 nucleotides match TRBD1. TRBV5-3 is an open reading frame, and its role is uncertain. V shed 2 bases and J 9 bases; nucleotides not matched to a gene: 15. This CDR3 is 17 amino acids long. The CDR3 DNA is TGTGCCAGAAGCTTCCCCGGGACAGGGTCCAATATTGGGCCCCAGCATTTT. Amino acids: CARSFPGTGSNIGPQHF.

The chain uses TRBV3-1 (or the pseudogene TRBV3-2) and TRBJ2-3, with TRBD2 matching 10 bases. CDR3 length equals 16 residues. V lost 2 bases, J lost 1 base, and 3 bases stayed unmatched. Germline lookup yields CDR1 LGHDT and CDR2 YNNKEL (reference sequence). DNA of the CDR3: TGTGCCAGCAGCCAACTAGCGGGAGCCCGCACAGATACGCAGTATTTT. This codes for CASSQLAGARTDTQYF.

This chain links TRBV4-1 with TRBJ2-2, with 11 nucleotides matching TRBD2. Germline CDR1 MGHRA, CDR2 YSYEKL. This CDR3 region has 17 residues. V lost 2 bases to trimming and J lost 6 bases; unmatched junction nucleotides: 8. CDR3 sequence (DNA): TGCGCCAGCAGCCAACCCGGTGTAGCGGGAGGGTCCGGGGAGCTGTTTTTT. The encoded protein is CASSQPGVAGGSGELFF.

V and J are TRBV6-5 and TRBJ1-4, with D hard to call. The CDR3 totals 15 residues. The V end lost 5 bases, the J end lost 5 bases, and 15 bases lay between the germline ends. CDR1 and CDR2 (germline): MNHEY, SVGAGI. CDR3 sequence reads: CASSKSRPGNEKLFF. CDR3 nucleotides: TGTGCCAGCAGTAAAAGCAGGCCGGGAAATGAAAAACTGTTTTTT.

The chain carries TRBV7-4 and TRBJ1-3; D is possibly TRBD1 (6 bases). The germline V gene encodes CDR1 SGHVT and CDR2 SQSDAQ. V lost 5 bases, J lost 0 bases, and 14 bases lay in between. This CDR3 contains 16 residues. The CDR3 region has the DNA TGTGCCAGCAGCCCATGGACAGCCAACTCTGGAAACACCATATATTTT. Protein product: CASSPWTANSGNTIYF.

The chain joins TRBV27 to TRBJ1-5; D perhaps matches TRBD1 (5 bases). This CDR3 has 14 amino acids. V was trimmed by 6 bases and J by 3 bases, leaving 12 bases between them. Germline CDR1 reads MNHEY; CDR2 reads SMNVEV (reference sequence). CDR3 bases: TGTGCCAGCAGGCCGACAGCGCCCAATCAGCCCCAGCATTTT. Translating gives CASRPTAPNQPQHF.

This chain joins TRBV30 and TRBJ1-6; D may be TRBD1 (6 bases). The V gene lost 8 bases and the J gene lost 6 bases, with 11 bases spanning the gap. CDR1 is GTSNPN and CDR2 is SVGIG in the germline V gene (reference sequence). The CDR3 loop spans 12 amino acids. The CDR3 sequence is CALDRTNSPLHF. The CDR3 region has the DNA TGTGCCCTAGACAGGACTAATTCACCCCTCCACTTT.

The count of this clone is one. This chain links TRBV13 with TRBJ2-1, with 10 bases identical to TRBD2. The CDR3 contains 19 residues. V was clipped by 0 bases and J by 9 bases; unmatched bases: 17. CDR1 and CDR2 from the germline V gene are PRHDT and FYEKMQ (reference sequence). Here the CDR3 reads CASSLGPKGGTSERTEQFF. In nucleotides, the CDR3 is TGTGCCAGCAGCTTAGGACCAAAAGGAGGGACTAGCGAGCGTACTGAGCAGTTCTTC.

The chain employs TRBV19 and TRBJ2-7, with 10 bases matching TRBD1. V lost 1 base and J lost 3; bases outside the gene matches: 9. CDR1 and CDR2 (germline): LNHDA, SQIVND (reference sequence). This CDR3 comprises 17 residues. The CDR3 coding sequence is TGTGCCAGTAGTATAGTACTCCCCGGGACAGGGGACTACGAGCAGTACTTC. Protein sequence: CASSIVLPGTGDYEQYF.

The chain employs TRBV7-2 and TRBJ1-5, with unresolved D. Germline V gene sequence: CDR1 SGHTA, CDR2 FQGNSA. The V gene lost 5 bases and the J gene lost 6 bases, with 14 bases spanning the gap. The CDR3 runs to 14 residues. CDR3 region: CASSPRGSGQPQHF. The CDR3 DNA reads as TGTGCCAGCAGCCCCCGTGGATCGGGTCAGCCCCAGCATTTT.

Only one count was recorded for this clone. The chain joins TRBV18 to TRBJ2-1; 16 bases are a match to TRBD2. In germline, CDR1 is KGHSH, CDR2 LQKENI. The CDR3 is 16 amino acids. Unmatched junction bases numbered 8, after V lost 1 base and J lost 14 bases. Here the CDR3 reads CASSPQGTSGRAGKFF. The CDR3 DNA reads as TGTGCCAGCTCACCACAAGGGACTAGCGGGAGGGCCGGGAAGTTCTTC.

V usage is TRBV5-1 and J usage is TRBJ1-1, with 9 bases aligning to TRBD1. The CDR3 loop spans 16 amino acids. The germline CDR1 and CDR2 sequences are SGHRS and YFSETQ. V was clipped by 4 bases and J by 9 bases; unmatched bases: 16. The CDR3 DNA reads TGCGCCAGCAGCCCGAGTACCGGGACAGGGACCTCCCAAGCTTTCTTT. Protein sequence: CASSPSTGTGTSQAFF.

The V call is TRBV7-9, the J call TRBJ2-1, with unresolved D. Trimming stripped 5 bases from V and 6 bases from J, with 17 bases between. The CDR3 is made up of 15 amino acids. The germline gives CDR1 SEHNR, CDR2 FQNEAQ (reference sequence). The CDR3 DNA is TGTGCCAGCAGCAGGAAGGTGGGCTCCGGCAATGAGCAGTTCTTC. This translates into CASSRKVGSGNEQFF.

This chain uses TRBV28 with TRBJ1-2, with 7 bases identical to TRBD1. CDR3 length equals 15 residues. With V trimmed by 4 bases and J by 4 bases, 9 bases remained unmatched. Germline V gene sequence: CDR1 MDHEN, CDR2 SYDVKM. As DNA, the CDR3 is TGTGCCAGCAGTTCCAGCTCGACAGGGTTCTATGGCTACACCTTC. Translating gives CASSSSSTGFYGYTF.

This rearrangement joins TRBV28 to TRBJ2-7; 12 bases line up with TRBD2. Germline values: CDR1 MDHEN, CDR2 SYDVKM. V shed 5 bases, J shed 4 bases, and the junction held 9 bases outside the gene matches. This CDR3 has 16 residues. The CDR3 DNA follows: TGTGCCAGCAGTACCCGGACTAGCGGGAAGGAGTACGAGCAGTACTTC. Its protein is CASSTRTSGKEYEQYF.

The chain carries TRBV7-9 and TRBJ1-2; a possible D gene is TRBD1 (5 bases). The CDR3 contains 13 residues. Germline V gene data show CDR1 as SEHNR and CDR2 as FQNEAQ (reference sequence). Trimming shortened V by 7 bases and J by 6 bases, and 15 bases separated the two germline ends. The CDR3 nucleotides are TGTGCCAGCAATCGGCAGGGCCCGGATGGCTACACCTTC. Protein: CASNRQGPDGYTF.

The sample holds many counts of this clone. The chain links TRBV5-1 to TRBJ2-7; 11 nucleotides line up with TRBD2. This CDR3 contains 17 residues. V was clipped by 6 bases and J by 2 bases; unmatched bases: 13. Per the germline V gene, CDR1 is SGHRS and CDR2 is YFSETQ. CDR3 region: CASTSKGGLAEPYEQYF. CDR3 sequence (DNA): TGCGCCAGCACCTCCAAGGGGGGACTAGCGGAGCCCTACGAGCAGTACTTC.

The chain has TRBV11-2 and TRBJ1-3, with D unresolved. This CDR3 contains 15 residues. V dropped 0 bases and J dropped 2 bases, with 8 bases sitting between them. Germline-derived CDR1 and CDR2 are SGHAT and FQNNGV. CDR3 DNA: TGTGCCAGCAGCTTAGATCCCGGGACTGGAAACACCATATATTTT. Amino acids: CASSLDPGTGNTIYF. The complete variable domain, with remaining parts taken from reference TRBV11-2 and TRBJ1-3, reads EAGVAQSPRYKIIEKRQSVAFWCNPISGHATLYWYQQILGQGPKLLIQFQNNGVVDDSQLPKDRFSAERLKGVDSTLKIQPAKLEDSAVYLCASSLDPGTGNTIYFGEGSWLTVV.

This chain uses TRBV30 with TRBJ2-1, with 9 nucleotides matching TRBD2. This CDR3 spans 13 amino acids. The junction had 4 bases not matched to a gene; V was cut back by 8 bases and J by 2 bases. CDR1 is GTSNPN, CDR2 SVGIG, per germline (reference sequence). CDR3 loop: CAGSGRPYNEQFF. DNA for the CDR3: TGTGCCGGAAGCGGGAGGCCCTACAATGAGCAGTTCTTC.

This chain links TRBV9 with TRBJ2-1, with 9 bases fitting TRBD2. Unmatched junction bases numbered 4, after V lost 0 bases and J lost 3 bases. This CDR3 has 16 amino acids. Germline values: CDR1 SGDLS, CDR2 YYNGEE. For the CDR3, the DNA is TGTGCCAGCAGCGTAGGTGGTAGCGGGAGCTACAATGAGCAGTTCTTC. It translates to CASSVGGSGSYNEQFF.

This clone was seen a single time. This chain uses TRBV6-5 with TRBJ2-7; TRBD2 is a possible D gene (6 bases). The CDR3 contains 13 residues. The germline CDR1 and CDR2 sequences are MNHEY and SVGAGI. Trimming pared 8 bases from V and 5 bases from J, leaving 16 bases between. The CDR3 nucleotides read TGTGCCAGCCTCCGGGACTCGAGCCACGAGCAGTACTTC. This sequence encodes CASLRDSSHEQYF.

The gene calls are TRBV28 and TRBJ1-1, with a tentative D call TRBD1 (6 bases). Germline CDR1 MDHEN, CDR2 SYDVKM. The V gene lost 10 bases and the J gene lost 4 bases, with 19 bases spanning the gap. The CDR3 loop spans 14 amino acids. CDR3 in amino acids: CATTLVEGGTEAFF. The CDR3 coding sequence is TGTGCCACCACTTTAGTGGAAGGGGGCACTGAAGCTTTCTTT.

The J gene is TRBJ2-3, the V gene TRBV2, with TRBD2 matching over 9 bases. Germline CDR1 SNHLY, CDR2 FYNNEI. Trimming took 8 bases from V and 2 from J; bases not matched to a gene: 5. The CDR3 consists of 14 residues. The CDR3 loop reads CASVRLAVTDTQYF. The CDR3 DNA reads TGTGCCAGCGTAAGACTAGCGGTCACAGATACGCAGTATTTT.

This chain's CDR3 is CASSPERLRDTEAFF. The CDR3 bases are TGTGCCAGCTCACCGGAGCGGTTGAGGGATACTGAAGCTTTCTTT. The gene calls are TRBV18 and TRBJ1-1; D is undetermined. Germline assignment: CDR1 KGHSH and CDR2 LQKENI. Trimming stripped 3 bases from V and 5 bases from J, with 16 bases between. The CDR3 has 15 residues.

A note on this clone: This sample includes further DNA sequences coding for the same CDR3. The V call is TRBV5-6, the J call TRBJ2-7, with D unresolved. V lost 2 bases and J 6 bases, leaving 9 bases between the germline ends. The V gene's germline CDR1 is SGHDT and CDR2 YYEEEE. The CDR3 is 12 amino acids. CDR3: CASSFGPGEQYF. The DNA of the CDR3 is TGTGCCAGCAGCTTCGGTCCGGGCGAGCAGTACTTC.